This T cell receptor beta chain was sequenced during a study of T cell repertoires in cytomegalovirus infection. Overall study: Alongside well-studied HLA-B-restricted CMV epitopes, recently identified HLA-C-restricted CMV epitopes were also used.

From the reads, TCRdb called clonotypes with MiXCR, one entry per CDR3 protein. Found here are roughly 180,000 distinct CDR3 sequences, less than 25% of them singletons; the top ten hold 25%. This clonotype was found a few times. Its antigen is undetermined. The V and J ends lost 1 base and 3 bases respectively, with 10 bases between them. Germline V gene lookup returns CDR1 SGHRS and CDR2 YFSETQ. The CDR3 sequence is 14 residues long. The genes are TRBV5-1 and TRBJ1-1, with D maybe TRBD1 (5 bases). This clonotype was obtained from a human donor in good health (CMV status not recorded). Some clones in this sample may be carry-over from other donors' samples. The sequences come from CD8+ T cells from cultured PBMCs, collected from culture after CMV antigen stimulation. The CDR3 spells CASSLRGRDTEAFF. The CDR3 DNA follows: TGCGCCAGCAGCTTGAGGGGAAGGGACACTGAAGCTTTCTTT.